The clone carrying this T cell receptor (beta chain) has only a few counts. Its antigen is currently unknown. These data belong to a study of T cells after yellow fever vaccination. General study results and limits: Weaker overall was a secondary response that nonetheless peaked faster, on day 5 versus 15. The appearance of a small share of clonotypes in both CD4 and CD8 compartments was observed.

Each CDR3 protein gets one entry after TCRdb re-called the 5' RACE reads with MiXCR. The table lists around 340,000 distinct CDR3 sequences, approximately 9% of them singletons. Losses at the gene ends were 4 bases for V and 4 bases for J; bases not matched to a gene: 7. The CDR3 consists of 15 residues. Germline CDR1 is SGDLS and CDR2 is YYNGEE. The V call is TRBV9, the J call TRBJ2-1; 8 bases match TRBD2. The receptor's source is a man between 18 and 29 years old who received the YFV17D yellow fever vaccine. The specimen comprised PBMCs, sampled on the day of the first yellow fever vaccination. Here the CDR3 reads CASSLTGGGYNEQFF. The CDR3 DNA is TGTGCCAGCAGCCTTACCGGCGGGGGGTACAATGAGCAGTTCTTC.